Below are 21 T cell receptor beta chains sequenced from a single sample in a study of PD-1 blockade in classical Hodgkin lymphoma. Each patient experienced a relapse that followed autologous stem cell transplantation, and brentuximab vedotin exposure varied. Only in-frame clones appear in the TCRdb table, and some are missing; sequencing was by immunoSEQ multiplex PCR. The sample carries tens of thousands of clones, 89% recorded once. Material: peripheral blood mononuclear cells (PBMCs), obtained before the second cycle of nivolumab. All receptors come from a human donor with classical Hodgkin lymphoma.

The chain uses TRBV11-2 and TRBJ2-3; TRBD2 is a possible D gene (5 bases). Between the trimmed V and J ends, which lost 4 bases and 1 base, there was a span of 12 bases. This CDR3 region has 15 residues. Germline CDR1 is SGHAT and CDR2 is FQNNGV. The CDR3 coding sequence is TGTGCCAGCAGCTCAATCTCCGGGGGCACAGATACGCAGTATTTT. Protein: CASSSISGGTDTQYF.

This chain uses TRBV5-4 with TRBJ2-1; 9 bases are a match to TRBD1. Germline assignment: CDR1 SGHNT and CDR2 YYREEE (reference sequence). This CDR3 region has 15 residues. J was trimmed by 3 bases and V by 4 bases; bases with no gene match: 5. The CDR3, as DNA: TGTGCCAGCAGCCCCGGACAGGGGAACTACAATGAGCAGTTCTTC. Protein: CASSPGQGNYNEQFF.

This CDR3 is CASSHLGFEKTYEQYF. CDR3 DNA sequence: TGTGCCAGCAGCCACCTAGGGTTCGAAAAGACCTACGAGCAGTACTTC. The rearrangement uses TRBV27 and TRBJ2-7; D is ambiguous. Germline lookup yields CDR1 MNHEY and CDR2 SMNVEV (reference sequence). V was pared by 6 bases and J by 2 bases, with 20 bases between. The CDR3 covers 16 residues.

This rearrangement joins TRBV2 to TRBJ2-5, with TRBD1 matching 9 bases. V shed 3 bases, J shed 5 bases, and the junction held 7 bases outside the gene matches. CDR3 size: 15 residues. CDR1 and CDR2 (germline): SNHLY, FYNNEI. CDR3 loop: CASSEDRGVLETQYF. In DNA, the CDR3 is TGTGCCAGCAGTGAGGACAGGGGTGTTCTTGAGACCCAGTACTTC.

The gene calls are TRBV2 and TRBJ2-1; D might be TRBD1 or TRBD2, each matching 5 bases. Deletions cut 5 bases from V and 8 bases from J, with 16 bases between. Per the germline V gene, CDR1 is SNHLY and CDR2 is FYNNEI. This CDR3 region has 14 residues. The CDR3 nucleotides read TGTGCCAGCAGTCCCTCGAGGGGTATCCATGAGCAGTTCTTC. It translates to CASSPSRGIHEQFF.

The chain uses TRBV19 and TRBJ2-1; D is unresolved. The CDR3 runs to 16 residues. Germline CDR1 and CDR2: LNHDA and SQIVND (reference sequence). V lost 5 bases and J 0 bases, leaving 14 bases between the germline ends. Here the CDR3 reads CASSSEVHPSYNEQFF. The DNA of the CDR3 is TGTGCCAGTAGTTCAGAAGTCCACCCCTCCTACAATGAGCAGTTCTTC.

V and J are TRBV2 and TRBJ1-4, with D possibly TRBD1 on 5 matching bases. This CDR3 contains 14 residues. V gave up 6 bases and J gave up 4 bases, with 12 bases separating them. The germline CDR1 and CDR2 sequences are SNHLY and FYNNEI. The CDR3 region is CASSRRGDNEKLFF. DNA of the CDR3: TGTGCCAGCAGCCGCCGGGGGGATAATGAAAAACTGTTTTTT.

This chain connects TRBV7-6 to TRBJ2-1; 11 bases map to TRBD2. The V gene end was trimmed by 1 base and the J gene end by 9 bases; junction bases not matched to a gene: 5. Germline lookup yields CDR1 SGHVS and CDR2 FNYEAQ. CDR3 length equals 15 residues. CDR3 nucleotides: TGTGCCAGCAGCTTAGGGGCTAGCGGGGGGTCTGAGCAGTTCTTC. This codes for CASSLGASGGSEQFF.

This chain connects TRBV11-2 to TRBJ1-3, with 8 bases fitting TRBD1. Germline V gene sequence: CDR1 SGHAT, CDR2 FQNNGV. The CDR3 has 18 amino acids. The V and J ends lost 6 bases and 4 bases, in that order; junction bases with no gene match: 17. The CDR3 nucleotides are TGTGCCAGCAGAAAACTTTCGACGCAGGGGGCAGGAGGAAACACCATATATTTT. Encoded protein: CASRKLSTQGAGGNTIYF.

The chain employs TRBV5-1 and TRBJ1-4; 7 bases align to TRBD1. The CDR3 has 14 residues. Unmatched junction bases numbered 3, after V lost 4 bases and J lost 3 bases. Germline V CDR1 and CDR2: SGHRS, YFSETQ. The CDR3 bases are TGCGCCAGCAGCCGGGGACAGCCTAATGAAAAACTGTTTTTT. Its translation is CASSRGQPNEKLFF.

The chain couples TRBV10-2 to TRBJ2-4; perhaps TRBD2 as D (5 bases). V gave up 7 bases and J gave up 6 bases, with 10 bases separating them. Germline CDR1 WSHSY, CDR2 SAAADI. This CDR3 spans 12 amino acids. CDR3 sequence reads: CASTGDRNIQYF. The CDR3 DNA reads TGCGCCAGCACCGGGGATAGAAACATTCAGTACTTC.

This clone was counted between two and nine times. V usage is TRBV28 and J usage is TRBJ1-5; D unresolved. CDR1 and CDR2 from the germline V gene are MDHEN and SYDVKM. The CDR3 consists of 14 residues. V lost 7 bases and J lost 0, with 10 bases in between. CDR3 residues: CASTAPNSNQPQHF. The CDR3 coding sequence is TGTGCCAGCACGGCACCAAATAGCAATCAGCCCCAGCATTTT.

The chain links TRBV2 to TRBJ1-5; no clear D. The CDR3 has 15 amino acids. Germline lookup yields CDR1 SNHLY and CDR2 FYNNEI. Trimming removed 4 bases at V and 4 bases at J, with 14 bases between. CDR3 DNA sequence: TGTGCCAGCAGTGTGGAAGGCTTGCTGAATCAGCCCCAGCATTTT. Translating gives CASSVEGLLNQPQHF.

The chain links TRBV28 to TRBJ2-7, with TRBD2 matching 10 bases. The germline V gene encodes CDR1 MDHEN and CDR2 SYDVKM. V shed 6 bases and J 2 bases; nucleotides not matched to a gene: 7. The CDR3 sequence is 15 residues long. The CDR3 loop is CASRPSGGGPYEQYF. The CDR3 DNA reads TGTGCCAGCAGACCGAGCGGGGGGGGACCCTACGAGCAGTACTTC.

This clone occurred once. V usage is TRBV10-3 and J usage is TRBJ1-3; D is undetermined. The V end was cut by 2 bases, the J end by 8 bases, with 13 bases between. Germline lookup yields CDR1 ENHRY and CDR2 SYGVKD. The CDR3 is 14 amino acids. CDR3 nucleotide sequence: TGTGCCATCAGTGAGGGGCAGGACCGGGACACCATATATTTT. It codes for CAISEGQDRDTIYF.

The gene calls are TRBV6-1 and TRBJ2-3; the match to TRBD1 covers 7 bases. The V gene's germline CDR1 is MNHNS and CDR2 SASEGT. The CDR3 length is 14 residues. V shed 7 bases, J shed 2 bases, and the junction held 6 bases outside the gene matches. The CDR3 DNA reads TGTGCCAGCAATCGACAGGGACACACAGATACGCAGTATTTT. Encoded protein: CASNRQGHTDTQYF.

The chain joins TRBV28 to TRBJ2-6, with no clear D. V was clipped by 4 bases and J by 3 bases, with 7 bases between them. Germline V gives CDR1 MDHEN, CDR2 SYDVKM. This CDR3 comprises 14 residues. DNA of the CDR3: TGTGCCAGCAGTTGGCCGGATGGGGCCAACGTCCTGACTTTC. Translating it yields CASSWPDGANVLTF. The entire variable domain, with the rest obtained from reference TRBV28 and TRBJ2-6, is as follows: DVKVTQSSRYLVKRTGEKVFLECVQDMDHENMFWYRQDPGLGLRLIYFSYDVKMKEKGDIPEGYSVSREKKERFSLILESASTNQTSMYLCASSWPDGANVLTFGAGSRLTVL.

This clone appeared a single time. The chain employs TRBV6-4 and TRBJ2-1; D ambiguous. The V and J ends lost 1 base and 0 bases respectively, with 10 bases between them. Looked up from germline, CDR1 is MRHNA and CDR2 is SNTAGT. The CDR3 is 16 amino acids. The chain's CDR3 is CASSDYAKSSYNEQFF. The CDR3 DNA reads TGTGCCAGCAGTGACTACGCAAAGAGCTCCTACAATGAGCAGTTCTTC.

This clone was counted between two and nine times. The chain couples TRBV6-1 to TRBJ1-2; D is undetermined. The V end was cut by 3 bases, the J end by 6 bases, with 2 bases between. Germline V gene data show CDR1 as MNHNS and CDR2 as SASEGT. There are 10 residues in the CDR3. The CDR3 is CASSDHGYTF. CDR3 DNA: TGTGCCAGCAGTGACCATGGCTACACCTTC.

This clone occurred once. The genes are TRBV27 and TRBJ1-1, with D tentatively TRBD1 (5 bases). There are 14 residues in the CDR3. With 3 bases removed from V and 1 base from J, the gap between germline ends came to 9 bases. Germline V lookup: CDR1 MNHEY, CDR2 SMNVEV (reference sequence). CDR3: CASSFGGGNTEAFF. In DNA form, the CDR3 reads TGTGCCAGCAGTTTTGGCGGGGGGAACACTGAAGCTTTCTTT.

This chain uses TRBV7-9 with TRBJ1-5; 7 bases agree with TRBD1. With 5 bases clipped from V and 3 bases from J, the junction kept 10 bases outside the gene matches. The CDR3 has 16 residues. Looked up from germline, CDR1 is SEHNR and CDR2 is FQNEAQ (reference sequence). The CDR3 DNA is TGTGCCAGCAGCGTCGGCCGGGACAGCGCCAATCAGCCCCAGCATTTT. It translates to CASSVGRDSANQPQHF.